The clone carrying this T cell receptor beta chain was observed at least ten times. Its matching antigen is unknown. Using its own MiXCR run on the multiplex PCR reads, TCRdb lists one record per CDR3 protein. This sample carries over 250,000 distinct CDR3 sequences, 30% to 35% of them seen once, and the ten largest clones take more than 0.95%. This record comes from a study of breast tumors, draining lymph nodes, adjacent tissues. General study points: Data fit most tumor T cells coming from lymph node, expanding in tumor. Compared with lymph nodes, tumors were less diverse; compared with nontumor tissue, more.

The lymph nodes were axillary draining lymph nodes from breast cancer patients. Sequencing was carried out using axillary lymph node tissue. The receptor was isolated from a female donor with breast cancer. Some clones in this sample may be carry-over from other donors' samples.

The CDR3 coding sequence is TGTGCCAGCGGCACCACAGGGGCTGAAAAACTGTTTTTT. Its protein product is CASGTTGAEKLFF. The chain links TRBV4-2 to TRBJ1-4; 7 nucleotides match TRBD1. Germline V gene sequence: CDR1 LGHNA, CDR2 YNFKEQ. The CDR3 length is 13 residues. The V gene end was trimmed by 8 bases and the J gene end by 7 bases; junction bases not matched to a gene: 7.